This TCR beta chain was found in a study of shared clonotypes between healthy human individuals (dated by TCRdb to 2018 to 2021). Looking at the study overall: The cohort comprised a couple of women and a few men aged 18 to 49 years. Different laboratories and diverse techniques were used to prepare libraries and sequence TCR repertoires, to increase sequencing depth and limit assay-specific biases. To estimate repertoire size and how much clonotypes are shared between individuals, the study performed deep sequencing of blood TCR repertoires from about 5 healthy adults. Per donor, leukapheresis produced somewhere between about 0.85 and 8.9 billion PBMCs.

TCR CDR3 regions were amplified from genomic DNA by multiplex PCR using the deep immunoSEQ assay. Extracted genomic DNA from each cell subset was spread evenly across all wells of several immunoSEQ 96-well plates, with each plate serving as a replicate. For unsorted PBMC, 300 ng of genomic DNA, equivalent to about 30,000 T cell genomes, went into each replicate PCR. Ten immunoSEQ deep assay plates were used to sequence the unsorted PBMC genomic DNA. Purified libraries were measured with a Qubit 3.0 fluorometer, size-checked on a Bioanalyzer 2100, and measured again with the KAPA Library Quantification kit. Every immunoSEQ 96-well plate was sequenced on a separate single-read 150-cycle Illumina NextSeq 550 flow cell. Per the original workflow: The immunoSEQ output contained only junctional sequences without quality scores, so filtering could not match that applied to full-length reads. Sequences were annotated with PyIR, a Python wrapper for IgBLAST v1.9, and V/J genes and CDR3 were assigned using IMGT germline references. Reads were removed for weak V/J assignments (E-value above 1e-6), missing CDR3, stop codons, out-of-frame junctions, or ambiguous translated residues. A V3J clonotype was defined by an identical inferred V gene, J gene, and CDR3 amino acid sequence. To compute the percentage overlap between repertoires, the number of shared unique clonotypes was divided by the size of the smaller repertoire. RTK rarefaction, the Chao1 estimator, and Recon v2.1 estimates of unobserved clonotypes were used to assess repertoire richness. TCRdb provides this immuneACCESS table in a form limited to in-frame rearrangements. Some clones are lacking; in checked studies, under half of them reflect an unresolved V gene, and why the rest are absent is not known. V and J calls plus clone size are reproduced from that table; the DNA served to infer D and trimming. The sample data list around 500,000 clones, and around three quarters of these were observed just once. Together, the top ten hold 10% to 15% of the sample.

The paper as a whole reports these results and caveats: Pairwise subsampling led to the expectation that sequencing depth would affect the degree of clonotype sharing among donors. Sampling was restricted to blood, and TCR repertoires in tissues likely differ from the TCR repertoires found in blood. The genetic and exposure-history diversity represented was limited by the small number of donors.

As for this clone: What this receptor recognizes is not known. Base qualities are not at hand, and no much larger clone is one base apart.

Donors were healthy HIV-negative adults with no recently reported acute infections or vaccinations. Every donor was a Caucasian adult residing in Nashville, Tennessee, USA. For unsorted samples, some 90 million PBMCs were counted and genomic DNA was extracted with the QIAamp DNA Blood Mini kit. Blood was collected by leukapheresis, and PBMCs were isolated by Ficoll-Histopaque density gradient centrifugation and then cryopreserved in liquid nitrogen vapor phase. From the cysteine through the phenylalanine, the CDR3 covers 12 amino acids. Just the 36-base CDR3 DNA is kept, in frame starting at base 1. Taken from the germline V gene, the CDR1 and CDR2 loops are ENHRY and SYGVKD. Trimming takes 2 bases from V and 6 bases from J, and the germline ends sit 6 bases apart.

The sequence came from a woman aged 40 to 55 in good health. Some clones in this sample may be carry-over from other donors' samples. Sequenced material: PBMCs. Recombination joined TRBV10-3 with TRBJ2-3; a tentative D call is TRBD1 (5 bases match). The CDR3 protein sequence reads: CAISEGADTQYF. The sequenced DNA: TGTGCCATCAGTGAGGGGGCTGATACGCAGTATTTT.